The 19 T cell receptor beta chains reported below all come from one sample, sequenced in a study of blood T cell repertoires in COVID-19. The assay was immunoSEQ multiplex PCR, and TCRdb's table has in-frame clones only and misses some. The table shows about 46,000 clones, with around 86% occurring only once. The specimen sequenced was peripheral blood. These receptors were collected from a human donor in a cohort sampled during active COVID-19.

With regard to this clone: The same CDR3 can be traced to other DNA sequences in this sample. The V and J genes are TRBV5-1 and TRBJ2-5; D possibly corresponds to TRBD1 (6 bases). V was cut by 6 bases and J by 1 base, with 13 bases left in between. CDR1 is SGHRS, CDR2 YFSETQ, per germline. This CDR3 has 14 residues. The CDR3 bases are TGCGCCAGCAATTCCGGGACACTCCAAGAGACCCAGTACTTC. Residues: CASNSGTLQETQYF.

This clone was detected a few times. The chain joins TRBV29-1 to TRBJ1-1; D may be TRBD1 (6 bases). CDR1 SQVTM and CDR2 ANQGSEA come from the germline V gene. V shed 3 bases and J shed 8 bases, with 10 bases lying between them. The CDR3 length is 11 residues. The CDR3 here is CSVDPGTEAFF. DNA for the CDR3: TGCAGCGTTGACCCCGGGACAGAAGCTTTCTTT. Complete variable domain (other parts from reference TRBV29-1 and TRBJ1-1): SAVISQKPSRDICQRGTSLTIQCQVDSQVTMMFWYRQQPGQSLTLIATANQGSEATYESGFVIDKFPISRPNLTFSTLTVSNMSPEDSSIYLCSVDPGTEAFFGQGTRLTVV.

The chain couples TRBV6-1 to TRBJ2-7, with D perhaps matching TRBD1 (5 bases). The CDR3 is 16 residues long. Germline CDR1 reads MNHNS; CDR2 reads SASEGT. The ends were cut back, 1 base at V and 5 bases at J, with 18 bases in the middle. The CDR3 nucleotides read TGTGCCAGCAGTGAAGTCACTGAACAGCCCAGGGACGAGCAGTACTTC. Encoded protein: CASSEVTEQPRDEQYF.

With respect to this clone: The limits of the CDR3 on the DNA are not certain, so only TCRdb's listed CDR3 is given. The rearrangement links TRBV6-5 to TRBJ2-3; the table gives TRBD1 as D, unverified against the DNA. The CDR3 contains 12 residues when both ends are counted. CDR1 MNHEY and CDR2 SVGAGI come from the germline V gene. The CDR3 region is CASSPWGQGSYF.

CDR3 in amino acids: CASSESLVRNSPLHF. In DNA, the CDR3 is TGCGCCAGCAGTGAGTCCCTGGTCAGGAATTCACCCCTCCACTTT. This rearrangement joins TRBV10-1 to TRBJ1-6; D remains ambiguous. V was shortened by 0 bases and J by 7 bases, with 10 bases between the two germline ends. Per the germline V gene, CDR1 is WNHNN and CDR2 is SYGVQD (reference sequence). This CDR3 is 15 amino acids long.

The table lists this clone with a count of one. The gene calls are TRBV5-6 and TRBJ1-2; 9 nucleotides match TRBD1. Germline loops: CDR1 SGHDT, CDR2 YYEEEE. The CDR3 is 14 amino acids. V lost 4 bases to trimming and J lost 4 bases; unmatched junction nucleotides: 5. Written as DNA, the CDR3 is TGTGCCAGCAGCGTTGGACAGGGGATCTATGGCTACACCTTC. Translating gives CASSVGQGIYGYTF.

V and J are TRBV5-4 and TRBJ2-1; 15 bases align to TRBD2. The CDR3 loop spans 15 amino acids. Germline trimming cut 4 bases from V and 9 bases from J; bases unmatched to any gene: 5. Per germline, CDR1 SGHNT and CDR2 YYREEE (reference sequence). The CDR3 coding sequence is TGTGCCAGCAGCCCCCCGGGACTAGCGGGAGGTGAGCAGTTCTTC. As protein: CASSPPGLAGGEQFF.

The table lists this clone with a count of one. The V gene is TRBV27, the J gene TRBJ2-3, with 9 bases lining up with TRBD1. CDR3 size: 15 residues. Germline values: CDR1 MNHEY, CDR2 SMNVEV (reference sequence). The trim removed 6 bases at V and 6 bases at J, leaving 10 bases unmatched. The CDR3 DNA is TGTGCCAGCAGACCGACAGGGGGGATGAGGGATACGCAGTATTTT. Protein: CASRPTGGMRDTQYF.

This clone was seen a handful of times. V usage is TRBV6-4 and J usage is TRBJ2-1, with 11 bases that match TRBD1. V shed 4 bases, J shed 5 bases, and the junction held 1 base outside the gene matches. This CDR3 is built from 14 residues. Per germline, CDR1 MRHNA and CDR2 SNTAGT. The CDR3, as DNA: TGTGCCAGCAGTGGGACAGGGGGCCACAATGAGCAGTTCTTC. It is translated as CASSGTGGHNEQFF.

This chain connects TRBV19 to TRBJ2-1; maybe TRBD2 (6 bases). The length of the CDR3 is 13 residues. V shed 6 bases and J shed 7 bases, with 13 bases lying between them. Per the germline V gene, CDR1 is LNHDA and CDR2 is SQIVND (reference sequence). Here the CDR3 reads CASRSRGGNEQFF. The CDR3, as DNA: TGTGCCAGTAGATCTAGGGGAGGAAATGAGCAGTTCTTC.

This chain's CDR3 is CASMSAGRGGEQYF. In DNA form, the CDR3 reads TGTGCCAGCATGAGCGCGGGGCGGGGGGGGGAGCAGTACTTC. This rearrangement joins TRBV6-6 to TRBJ2-7; TRBD2 agrees at 9 bases. V was clipped by 7 bases and J by 7 bases; unmatched bases: 11. Germline values: CDR1 MNHNY, CDR2 SVGAGI (reference sequence). This CDR3 has 14 amino acids.

This chain uses TRBV5-1 with TRBJ1-1; TRBD1 agrees at 7 bases. V shed 5 bases, J shed 1 base, and the junction held 5 bases outside the gene matches. The germline gives CDR1 SGHRS, CDR2 YFSETQ. The CDR3 length is 14 residues. The CDR3: CASRGGTANTEAFF. CDR3 DNA: TGCGCCAGCAGAGGGGGGACAGCGAACACTGAAGCTTTCTTT.

The V call is TRBV19, the J call TRBJ2-1; the D gene is possibly TRBD2 (6 bases). The CDR3 contains 18 residues. Germline V gene data show CDR1 as LNHDA and CDR2 as SQIVND (reference sequence). The germline V and J ends were trimmed by 2 bases and 2 bases, with 19 bases remaining between them. The CDR3 loop is CASSISEVRELTYNEQFF. For the CDR3, the DNA is TGTGCCAGTAGTATATCTGAGGTTCGGGAGTTAACCTACAATGAGCAGTTCTTC.

V and J are TRBV30 and TRBJ1-1, with a possible D match to TRBD1 (5 bases). The CDR3 loop spans 14 amino acids. CDR1 and CDR2 (germline): GTSNPN, SVGIG (reference sequence). Trimming cost V 0 bases and J 5 bases, with 13 bases left between them. CDR3 DNA: TGTGCCTGGAGTGTAGGTCCAGGGCGAACTGAAGCTTTCTTT. Protein: CAWSVGPGRTEAFF.

The J gene is TRBJ2-7, the V gene TRBV5-4; 8 nucleotides match TRBD2. The V gene end was trimmed by 1 base and the J gene end by 6 bases; junction bases not matched to a gene: 6. Germline-derived CDR1 and CDR2 are SGHNT and YYREEE (reference sequence). The CDR3 contains 14 residues. The CDR3 coding sequence is TGTGCCAGCAGCTTGCCGGGGGGGGTCATCGAGCAGTACTTC. Its translation: CASSLPGGVIEQYF.

This sequence joins TRBV7-2 and TRBJ2-2; 7 positions agree with TRBD2. Germline trimming cut 0 bases from V and 2 bases from J; bases unmatched to any gene: 3. Looked up from germline, CDR1 is SGHTA and CDR2 is FQGNSA. The CDR3 is 16 residues long. The CDR3 nucleotides are TGTGCCAGCAGCTTAGCACGGACTAGAAACACCGGGGAGCTGTTTTTT. It specifies CASSLARTRNTGELFF.

The V gene is TRBV7-9, the J gene TRBJ2-7; possible D gene TRBD2, 5 bases. In germline, CDR1 is SEHNR, CDR2 FQNEAQ (reference sequence). V was shortened by 6 bases and J by 0 bases, with 9 bases between the two germline ends. This CDR3 region has 13 residues. The CDR3 DNA sequence: TGTGCCAGCAGTCGGGGTTACTCCTACGAGCAGTACTTC. Translated: CASSRGYSYEQYF.

The chain has TRBV5-1 and TRBJ2-7, with D possibly being TRBD1 (5 bases). This CDR3 spans 16 amino acids. Germline CDR1 reads SGHRS; CDR2 reads YFSETQ. V dropped 0 bases and J dropped 1 base, with 14 bases sitting between them. The DNA for the CDR3 is TGCGCCAGCAGCTTGGCCCCCGCAGGGTCTTCCTACGAGCAGTACTTC. Protein: CASSLAPAGSSYEQYF.

The chain links TRBV7-9 to TRBJ2-1, with 8 bases fitting TRBD1. Germline V gene data show CDR1 as SEHNR and CDR2 as FQNEAQ (reference sequence). The CDR3 extends over 16 amino acids. The ends lost 4 bases at V and 6 bases at J; junction bases unmatched: 11. CDR3 region: CASSSDRDRPLNEQFF. The CDR3 DNA reads TGTGCCAGCAGCTCGGACAGGGACCGACCCCTCAATGAGCAGTTCTTC.